A single sample is the source of the 5 T cell receptor beta chains below, sequenced in a study of T cell responses to AZD1222 COVID-19 vaccine. Clones were read by immunoSEQ multiplex PCR, and TCRdb kept only the in-frame ones, dropping some. The table records 100,000 to 150,000 clones, approximately 89% of them present only once. The sample consisted of peripheral blood, taken 28 days after the second AZD1222 dose. These receptors were obtained from an adult who received the AZD1222 COVID-19 vaccine.

This chain joins TRBV28 and TRBJ1-4; 7 positions match TRBD1. Trimming removed 4 bases from V and 11 bases from J; junction bases left unmatched: 7. Per germline, CDR1 MDHEN and CDR2 SYDVKM. There are 13 residues in the CDR3. Here the CDR3 DNA reads TGTGCCAGCAGTTCGCACAGGGGTCTGAAACTGTTTTTT. This encodes CASSSHRGLKLFF.

V and J are TRBV9 and TRBJ1-2; perhaps TRBD1 as D (5 bases). V dropped 1 base and J dropped 8 bases, with 18 bases sitting between them. The CDR3 covers 15 residues. CDR1 is SGDLS and CDR2 is YYNGEE in the germline V gene. The CDR3 reads CASSVIAGPEWGYTF. The CDR3 bases are TGTGCCAGCAGCGTAATCGCAGGGCCAGAGTGGGGCTACACCTTC.

The chain carries TRBV7-9 and TRBJ1-5; the match to TRBD1 covers 8 bases. J gave up 10 bases and V 5 bases, and 10 bases lay outside the gene matches. The CDR3 has 14 amino acids. Per germline, CDR1 SEHNR and CDR2 FQNEAQ (reference sequence). The CDR3 sequence is CASSPGTGELPQHF. CDR3 sequence (DNA): TGTGCCAGCAGCCCCGGGACAGGAGAACTTCCCCAGCATTTT.

This clone was observed a single time. The V gene is TRBV10-3, the J gene TRBJ1-1; D might be TRBD1 (5 bases). Trimming cost V 0 bases and J 6 bases, with 11 bases left between them. Germline V CDR1 and CDR2: ENHRY, SYGVKD. CDR3 length equals 14 residues. CDR3 protein: CAISESSGFAEAFF. For the CDR3, the DNA is TGTGCCATCAGTGAGTCGTCAGGGTTCGCTGAAGCTTTCTTT.

The rearrangement uses TRBV4-1 and TRBJ2-2; 8 bases are shared with TRBD2. The V and J ends lost 4 bases and 1 base, in that order; junction bases with no gene match: 11. CDR3 length: 18 residues. In germline, CDR1 is MGHRA, CDR2 YSYEKL. CDR3 residues: CASSPGPLSGENTGELFF. In DNA form, the CDR3 reads TGCGCCAGCAGCCCCGGCCCCCTTAGCGGGGAGAACACCGGGGAGCTGTTTTTT.